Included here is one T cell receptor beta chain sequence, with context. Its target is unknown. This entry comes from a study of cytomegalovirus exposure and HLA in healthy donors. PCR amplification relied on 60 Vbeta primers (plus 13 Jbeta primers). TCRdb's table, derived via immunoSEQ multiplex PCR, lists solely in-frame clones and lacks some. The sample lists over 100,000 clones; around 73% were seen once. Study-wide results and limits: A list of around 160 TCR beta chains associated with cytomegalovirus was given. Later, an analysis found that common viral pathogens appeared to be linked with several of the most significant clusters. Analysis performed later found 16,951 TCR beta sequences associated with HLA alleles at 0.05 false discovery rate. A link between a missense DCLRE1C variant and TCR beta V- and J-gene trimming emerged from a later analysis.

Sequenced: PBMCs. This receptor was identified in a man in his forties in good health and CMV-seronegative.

The CDR3 spells CASSLDRQGNSPLHF. CDR3 in DNA: TGTGCCAGCAGCTTAGACCGACAGGGGAATTCACCCCTCCACTTT. The chain couples TRBV7-9 to TRBJ1-6; 8 bases are a match to TRBD1. Germline CDR1 SEHNR, CDR2 FQNEAQ (reference sequence). The CDR3 is 15 residues long. J gave up 7 bases and V 1 base, and 3 bases lay outside the gene matches.